The clone carrying this TCR beta chain was counted a few times. The antigen is unknown. This record belongs to a study of T cells in Graves' hyperthyroidism and ophthalmopathy. Findings of the study overall: By a 13 V-J model, ophthalmopathy was set apart from stable hyperthyroidism. In the blood, most expanded thyroid clonotypes above 0.001 appeared as well.

This CDR3 is 16 amino acids long. CDR1 is SEHNR and CDR2 is FQNEAQ in the germline V gene (reference sequence). V was trimmed by 0 bases and J by 8 bases, leaving 19 bases between them. Fresh 10 ml peripheral blood yielded PBMCs. Using RNA transcripts as the source, TCR beta CDR3 regions were amplified. First-round RT-PCR targeting the TCR CDR3 was performed with the HTBI primer set. TCRdb analysed the multiplex PCR reads with MiXCR anew, one entry per CDR3 protein. The table has just under 750,000 distinct CDR3 sequences, around 40% seen once; the top ten hold 31%. The J gene is TRBJ1-2, the V gene TRBV7-9; a weak D match, TRBD1 (5 bases). This TCR was recovered from a woman aged 40 to 55 with Graves' hyperthyroidism. Sample: blood. The CDR3 coding sequence is TGTGCCAGCAGCTTAGCGGCCACGGGGGGGACTCGAGGCTACACCTTC. It encodes CASSLAATGGTRGYTF. Using reference TRBV7-9 and TRBJ1-2 for the parts outside the CDR3, the full variable domain is DTGVSQNPRHKITKRGQNVTFRCDPISEHNRLYWYRQTLGQGPEFLTYFQNEAQLEKSRLLSDRFSAERPKGSFSTLEIQRTEQGDSAMYLCASSLAATGGTRGYTFGSGTRLTVV.